The 13 T cell receptor beta chains reported below all come from one sample, sequenced in a study of T cells in Graves' hyperthyroidism and ophthalmopathy. Amplified regions were TCR beta CDR3 sequences from RNA transcripts. A first-round RT-PCR of the TCR CDR3 used the HTBI primer set. MiXCR, run by TCRdb on the multiplex PCR reads, gives a single entry per CDR3 protein. The table includes hundreds of thousands of distinct CDR3 sequences, approximately 18% detected once. The sequenced sample was blood. Source of these receptors: a woman in her forties or fifties with Graves' hyperthyroidism that later progressed to Graves' ophthalmopathy.

This clonotype was observed a handful of times. The chain combines TRBV18 with TRBJ1-5; 8 bases are a match to TRBD1. V trimming: 2 bases; J trimming: 2 bases; junction bases outside the gene matches: 5. Germline CDR1 KGHSH, CDR2 LQKENI. There are 16 residues in the CDR3. The CDR3 is CASSPVAGGGNQPQHF. For the CDR3, the DNA is TGTGCCAGCTCACCAGTCGCAGGGGGCGGCAATCAGCCCCAGCATTTT.

The J gene is TRBJ2-2, the V gene TRBV7-9, with TRBD1 identical over 7 bases. The CDR3 runs to 15 residues. From germline, CDR1 is SEHNR and CDR2 FQNEAQ (reference sequence). The trim removed 2 bases at V and 3 bases at J, leaving 3 bases unmatched. CDR3 amino acids: CASSLKGAYTGELFF. CDR3 DNA sequence: TGTGCCAGCAGCTTAAAGGGGGCCTACACCGGGGAGCTGTTTTTT.

This clonotype was counted between two and nine times. The rearrangement links TRBV6-1 to TRBJ2-3, with 9 bases fitting TRBD2. The CDR3 is 16 residues long. With V trimmed by 5 bases and J by 2 bases, 8 bases remained unmatched. Per germline, CDR1 MNHNS and CDR2 SASEGT. Here the CDR3 DNA reads TGTGCCAGCAGTTTCTATAGCGGGGGTATCACAGATACGCAGTATTTT. It encodes CASSFYSGGITDTQYF.

CDR3 in amino acids: CASRPDSSSYNEQFF. As DNA, the CDR3 is TGTGCCAGTAGACCGGACAGCAGCTCCTACAATGAGCAGTTCTTC. The rearrangement uses TRBV19 and TRBJ2-1; D perhaps matches TRBD1 (6 bases). Germline CDR1 and CDR2: LNHDA and SQIVND (reference sequence). Trimming removed 6 bases from V and 0 bases from J, with 12 bases in between. This CDR3 region has 15 residues.

The V and J genes are TRBV20-1 and TRBJ1-1, with 9 bases matching TRBD1. The junction had 10 bases not matched to a gene; V was cut back by 0 bases and J by 5 bases. The germline gives CDR1 DFQATT, CDR2 SNEGSKA (reference sequence). This CDR3 has 16 residues. The CDR3 nucleotides are TGCAGTGCTAGAGATGGGAAGGGACAGGGAGGAACTGAAGCTTTCTTT. Amino acids: CSARDGKGQGGTEAFF.

This clonotype was seen a few times. This chain uses TRBV24-1 with TRBJ1-4; the D is unclear. Germline CDR1 KGHDR, CDR2 SFDVKD. The CDR3 is made up of 15 amino acids. V lost 3 bases to trimming and J lost 3 bases, with 10 bases between them. CDR3 amino acids: CATSDPADSNEKLFF. CDR3 bases: TGTGCCACCAGTGATCCGGCCGACTCTAATGAAAAACTGTTTTTT.

This clonotype occurred a few times. V is TRBV20-1 and J is TRBJ2-3; 9 bases match TRBD2. V lost 0 bases, J lost 0 bases, and 7 bases stayed unmatched. Germline V gene sequence: CDR1 DFQATT, CDR2 SNEGSKA (reference sequence). CDR3 size: 17 residues. CDR3 sequence reads: CSARDFSGGFSTDTQYF. The CDR3 DNA sequence: TGCAGTGCTAGAGATTTCAGCGGGGGGTTTAGCACAGATACGCAGTATTTT.

The sample holds a few counts of this clonotype. In DNA, the CDR3 is TGCAGTGCGGAGGACGCGGGAGCCTACGAGCAGTACTTC. Translating it yields CSAEDAGAYEQYF. The J gene is TRBJ2-7, the V gene TRBV20-1; 7 bases match TRBD2. The CDR3 loop spans 13 amino acids. CDR1 and CDR2 from the germline V gene are DFQATT and SNEGSKA (reference sequence). The ends lost 6 bases at V and 2 bases at J; junction bases unmatched: 7.

Concerning this clonotype itself: One end of the junction is discordant with germline, which a read error may explain. This chain links TRBV11-2 with TRBJ2-4; 11 bases align to TRBD2. The CDR3 has 19 residues. Germline V gives CDR1 SGHAT, CDR2 FQNNGV. In DNA, the CDR3 is TGTGCCAGCAGCTCCGTAGCGGGAGGGAAAGGTCTTTCCAAAGACATTCAGTACTTC. It is translated as CASSSVAGGKGLSKDIQYF.

In its sample, this clonotype was seen a few times. The V call is TRBV19, the J call TRBJ1-1, with 8 bases aligning to TRBD1. The germline gives CDR1 LNHDA, CDR2 SQIVND (reference sequence). J lost 3 bases, V lost 5 bases, and 5 bases had no gene match. This CDR3 spans 14 amino acids. Here the CDR3 reads CASSPGQAYTEAFF. The CDR3, as DNA: TGTGCCAGTAGTCCGGGACAGGCGTACACTGAAGCTTTCTTT.

This clonotype was detected only a few times. This chain uses TRBV12-3 or TRBV12-4 with TRBJ1-1; D might be TRBD1 (5 bases). Trimming removed 5 bases from V and 4 bases from J, with 14 bases in between. The CDR3 extends over 14 amino acids. The CDR3 loop is CASSTHGGLTEAFF. DNA of the CDR3: TGTGCCAGCAGTACCCACGGGGGACTCACTGAAGCTTTCTTT.

The chain joins TRBV5-1 to TRBJ1-3; tentatively, D is TRBD1 (6 bases). Germline lookup yields CDR1 SGHRS and CDR2 YFSETQ. Trimming shortened V by 2 bases and J by 4 bases, and 13 bases separated the two germline ends. The CDR3 consists of 15 residues. The CDR3 sequence is CASSLPGAGGNTIYF. For the CDR3, the DNA is TGCGCCAGCAGCTTACCGGGGGCGGGAGGAAACACCATATATTTT.

The chain recombines TRBV19 with TRBJ1-1, with D possibly TRBD1 on 6 matching bases. With 5 bases removed from V and 1 base from J, the gap between germline ends came to 17 bases. This CDR3 is 16 amino acids long. Germline V gene data show CDR1 as LNHDA and CDR2 as SQIVND (reference sequence). CDR3 residues: CASSSDDRLKNTEAFF. As DNA, the CDR3 is TGTGCCAGTAGTTCCGACGACAGGCTGAAGAACACTGAAGCTTTCTTT.